These T cell receptor beta chains were read from a single sample in a study of PD-L1 blockade in urothelial cancer. Some clones are missing from TCRdb's copy, which holds only in-frame ones; the method was immunoSEQ multiplex PCR. The sample comprises 60,000 to 85,000 clones, approximately 86% of which are singletons, and around 5% rests with the top ten. Sequences were derived from PBMCs, sampled around atezolizumab (anti-PD-L1) treatment. The receptors shown here come from a woman in her 70s with urothelial cancer. Both conserved end residues are part of each CDR3. Each record gives: D gene, V gene, clone size, J gene, CDR3 protein, CDR3 DNA. A D gene is named only where the DNA matches it firmly. Clone size appears in some rows only: once, few, many, or a class for an expanded clone.

D gene: .
V gene: TRBV18
clone size: .
J gene: TRBJ1-4
CDR3 protein: CASSPAYGVSANEKLFF
CDR3 DNA: TGTGCCAGCTCACCGGCATATGGAGTATCTGCTAATGAAAAACTGTTTTTT

D gene: .
V gene: TRBV6-1
clone size: few
J gene: TRBJ1-5
CDR3 protein: CASLGGGNQPQHF
CDR3 DNA: TGTGCCAGCCTAGGGGGAGGCAATCAGCCCCAGCATTTT

D gene: .
V gene: TRBV18
clone size: .
J gene: TRBJ2-6
CDR3 protein: CASSPNGQSSGANVLTF
CDR3 DNA: TGTGCCAGCTCACCAAATGGACAGAGCTCTGGGGCCAACGTCCTGACTTTC

D gene: TRBD1
V gene: TRBV5-6
clone size: .
J gene: TRBJ2-7
CDR3 protein: CASSVLAGGAYEQYF
CDR3 DNA: TGTGCCAGCAGCGTATTAGCAGGGGGCGCCTACGAGCAGTACTTC

D gene: TRBD1
V gene: TRBV9
clone size: .
J gene: TRBJ1-1
CDR3 protein: CASSPYSGTGGRRTEAFF
CDR3 DNA: TGTGCCAGCAGCCCCTACTCCGGGACAGGGGGGAGACGGACTGAAGCTTTCTTT

D gene: TRBD1
V gene: TRBV15
clone size: .
J gene: TRBJ1-4
CDR3 protein: CATSRSRDRAEKKLFF
CDR3 DNA: TGTGCCACCAGCAGATCAAGGGACAGGGCAGAAAAAAAACTGTTTTTT

D gene: .
V gene: TRBV19
clone size: .
J gene: TRBJ1-2
CDR3 protein: CASSSGIWGRGYTF
CDR3 DNA: TGTGCCAGTAGTTCCGGGATTTGGGGTCGTGGCTACACCTTC

D gene: TRBD1
V gene: TRBV29-1
clone size: .
J gene: TRBJ2-7
CDR3 protein: CSVEERTGGPYEQYF
CDR3 DNA: TGCAGCGTTGAAGAGAGGACAGGAGGTCCCTACGAGCAGTACTTC

D gene: TRBD2
V gene: TRBV7-8
clone size: few
J gene: TRBJ2-5
CDR3 protein: CALGGGGYGTETQYF
CDR3 DNA: TGTGCCCTGGGCGGGGGGGGTTACGGTACGGAGACCCAGTACTTC

D gene: .
V gene: TRBV10-3
clone size: .
J gene: TRBJ1-1
CDR3 protein: CAISESTSGYTEAFF
CDR3 DNA: TGTGCCATCAGTGAGTCGACGTCAGGTTACACTGAAGCTTTCTTT

D gene: .
V gene: TRBV7-3
clone size: .
J gene: TRBJ2-2
CDR3 protein: CASSLRATGELFF
CDR3 DNA: TGTGCCAGCAGCTTAAGGGCCACCGGGGAGCTGTTTTTT

D gene: .
V gene: TRBV5-4
clone size: few
J gene: TRBJ1-2
CDR3 protein: CASSLERNYGYTF
CDR3 DNA: TGTGCCAGCAGCTTGGAACGGAACTATGGCTACACCTTC

D gene: .
V gene: TRBV5-8
clone size: .
J gene: TRBJ2-7
CDR3 protein: CASSRNRDTAYEQYF
CDR3 DNA: TGTGCCAGCAGTCGCAACCGGGACACAGCCTACGAGCAGTACTTC

D gene: TRBD1
V gene: TRBV5-1
clone size: .
J gene: TRBJ1-2
CDR3 protein: CASSPDRDLYYGYTF
CDR3 DNA: TGCGCCAGCAGCCCCGACAGGGATCTTTACTATGGCTACACCTTC

D gene: TRBD2
V gene: TRBV10-2
clone size: .
J gene: TRBJ2-1
CDR3 protein: CASRPGLANNEQFF
CDR3 DNA: TGCGCCAGCAGACCGGGACTAGCGAACAATGAGCAGTTCTTC

D gene: .
V gene: TRBV5-1
clone size: few
J gene: TRBJ1-1
CDR3 protein: CASSLKEGRYTEAFF
CDR3 DNA: TGCGCCAGCAGCTTGAAGGAGGGGAGGTACACTGAAGCTTTCTTT

D gene: TRBD2
V gene: TRBV2
clone size: .
J gene: TRBJ2-1
CDR3 protein: CASSVLGLAGDNEQFF
CDR3 DNA: TGTGCCAGCAGTGTATTAGGGCTAGCGGGAGACAATGAGCAGTTCTTC

D gene: TRBD2
V gene: TRBV5-1
clone size: .
J gene: TRBJ2-5
CDR3 protein: CASSLGLAGFQETQYF
CDR3 DNA: TGCGCCAGCAGCTTGGGCCTAGCGGGGTTCCAAGAGACCCAGTACTTC

D gene: .
V gene: TRBV9
clone size: .
J gene: TRBJ2-7
CDR3 protein: CASSVGGQDHAYEQYF
CDR3 DNA: TGTGCCAGCAGCGTAGGCGGGCAAGACCATGCCTACGAGCAGTACTTC

D gene: TRBD1
V gene: TRBV11-2
clone size: .
J gene: TRBJ1-4
CDR3 protein: CASSRRGQGDGKLFF
CDR3 DNA: TGTGCCAGCAGCCGCCGGGGACAGGGGGACGGAAAACTGTTTTTT

D gene: .
V gene: TRBV2
clone size: few
J gene: TRBJ2-1
CDR3 protein: CASSEMSGSPFF
CDR3 DNA: TGTGCCAGCAGTGAAATGTCGGGGAGCCCGTTCTTC

D gene: TRBD1
V gene: TRBV4-1
clone size: few
J gene: TRBJ1-1
CDR3 protein: CASSQMPGGSGAEAFF
CDR3 DNA: TGCGCCAGCAGCCAAATGCCAGGGGGCTCAGGCGCTGAAGCTTTCTTT

D gene: TRBD1
V gene: TRBV5-1
clone size: .
J gene: TRBJ2-7
CDR3 protein: CASGTGDYEQYF
CDR3 DNA: TGCGCCAGCGGGACAGGGGACTACGAGCAGTACTTC

D gene: .
V gene: TRBV5-4
clone size: .
J gene: TRBJ2-7
CDR3 protein: CASSLGSGEGQYEQYF
CDR3 DNA: TGTGCCAGCAGCTTGGGGTCAGGGGAAGGGCAATACGAGCAGTACTTC

D gene: .
V gene: TRBV7-7
clone size: .
J gene: TRBJ2-2
CDR3 protein: CASSRGQNTGELFF
CDR3 DNA: TGTGCCAGCAGCCGGGGACAGAACACCGGGGAGCTGTTTTTT

D gene: .
V gene: TRBV2
clone size: .
J gene: TRBJ2-7
CDR3 protein: CASSLDAQGNYEQYF
CDR3 DNA: TGTGCCAGCAGCCTAGATGCACAGGGTAACTACGAGCAGTACTTC

D gene: .
V gene: TRBV27
clone size: .
J gene: TRBJ1-2
CDR3 protein: CAIKIGGGYTF
CDR3 DNA: TGTGCCATCAAGATCGGGGGAGGCTACACCTTC

D gene: .
V gene: TRBV6-1
clone size: .
J gene: TRBJ2-7
CDR3 protein: CASSPRTRYEQYF
CDR3 DNA: TGTGCCAGCAGTCCCCGGACAAGATACGAGCAGTACTTC

D gene: TRBD1
V gene: TRBV7-9
clone size: .
J gene: TRBJ2-7
CDR3 protein: CASSHRDRVHEQYF
CDR3 DNA: TGTGCCAGCAGCCACCGGGACAGGGTCCACGAGCAGTACTTC

D gene: .
V gene: TRBV28
clone size: .
J gene: TRBJ2-1
CDR3 protein: CASSLGLLLPFEQFF
CDR3 DNA: TGTGCCAGCAGTTTAGGACTTCTCCTCCCTTTTGAGCAGTTCTTC

D gene: TRBD2
V gene: TRBV7-8
clone size: .
J gene: TRBJ2-3
CDR3 protein: CASSWISGGATDTQYF
CDR3 DNA: TGTGCCAGCAGCTGGATTAGCGGGGGGGCCACAGATACGCAGTATTTT

D gene: .
V gene: TRBV4-1
clone size: .
J gene: TRBJ1-4
CDR3 protein: CASSQGSKQPNEKLFF
CDR3 DNA: TGCGCCAGCAGCCAAGGGTCGAAACAGCCTAATGAAAAACTGTTTTTT

D gene: TRBD1
V gene: TRBV27
clone size: few
J gene: TRBJ2-3
CDR3 protein: CASSLYRGIDTQYF
CDR3 DNA: TGTGCCAGCAGTTTATACAGGGGAATAGATACGCAGTATTTT

D gene: TRBD1
V gene: TRBV6-5
clone size: .
J gene: TRBJ2-7
CDR3 protein: CATGRSAGGIYEQYF
CDR3 DNA: TGTGCCACCGGTAGATCGGCAGGGGGTATTTACGAGCAGTACTTC

D gene: TRBD1
V gene: TRBV23-1
clone size: once
J gene: TRBJ1-5
CDR3 protein: CASSQIPPFGQVINQPQHF
CDR3 DNA: TGCGCCAGCAGTCAAATTCCGCCTTTTGGACAGGTGATAAATCAGCCCCAGCATTTT

D gene: TRBD1
V gene: TRBV27
clone size: once
J gene: TRBJ1-1
CDR3 protein: CASSQQGAKTEAFF
CDR3 DNA: TGTGCCAGCAGTCAACAGGGGGCGAAGACTGAAGCTTTCTTT

D gene: TRBD2
V gene: TRBV18
clone size: .
J gene: TRBJ2-7
CDR3 protein: CASSPPPNSGGRSSYEQYF
CDR3 DNA: TGTGCCAGCTCACCGCCGCCTAACTCAGGCGGGAGGAGCTCCTACGAGCAGTACTTC

D gene: TRBD1
V gene: TRBV2
clone size: once
J gene: TRBJ2-5
CDR3 protein: CASSDGQAQETQYF
CDR3 DNA: TGTGCCAGCAGTGATGGACAGGCCCAAGAGACCCAGTACTTC

D gene: TRBD2
V gene: TRBV6-5
clone size: .
J gene: TRBJ2-1
CDR3 protein: CASSRAGGRHNEQFF
CDR3 DNA: TGTGCCAGCAGTCGAGCGGGGGGGAGACACAATGAGCAGTTCTTC

D gene: TRBD1
V gene: TRBV4-3
clone size: .
J gene: TRBJ1-2
CDR3 protein: CASSQDRGLHYGYTF
CDR3 DNA: TGCGCCAGCAGCCAAGACAGGGGGCTTCATTATGGCTACACCTTC